The entry below describes one T cell receptor beta chain. This table comes from immunoSEQ multiplex PCR, and its TCRdb copy is limited to in-frame clones, with some not included. The sample holds about 220,000 clones; more than 65% are singletons and the top ten take over 2.5%. This record comes from a study of blood T cell repertoires in COVID-19. Background on the study: Sites across the United States, Italy and Spain contributed samples from acute and convalescent COVID-19. Nucleic acid was either cDNA or gDNA, and it came from T cells, B-cell-depleted T cells, or PBMCs.

The CDR3 loop spans 17 amino acids. The V gene's germline CDR1 is SGHNT and CDR2 YENEEA. V gave up 4 bases and J gave up 4 bases; unmatched junction bases: 7. Sequenced input: peripheral blood. This receptor was obtained from a woman aged 30 to 39 who had recovered from COVID-19. The rearrangement joins TRBV11-3 to TRBJ2-2; 12 bases match TRBD2. CDR3 region: CASSSRLAGAITGELFF. The CDR3 coding sequence is TGTGCCAGCAGCTCGAGACTAGCGGGAGCTATCACCGGGGAGCTGTTTTTT. The whole variable domain, remainder taken from reference TRBV11-3 and TRBJ2-2, is EAGVVQSPRYKIIEKKQPVAFWCNPISGHNTLYWYLQNLGQGPELLIRYENEEAVDDSQLPKDRFSAERLKGVDSTLKIQPAELGDSAVYLCASSSRLAGAITGELFFGEGSRLTVL.